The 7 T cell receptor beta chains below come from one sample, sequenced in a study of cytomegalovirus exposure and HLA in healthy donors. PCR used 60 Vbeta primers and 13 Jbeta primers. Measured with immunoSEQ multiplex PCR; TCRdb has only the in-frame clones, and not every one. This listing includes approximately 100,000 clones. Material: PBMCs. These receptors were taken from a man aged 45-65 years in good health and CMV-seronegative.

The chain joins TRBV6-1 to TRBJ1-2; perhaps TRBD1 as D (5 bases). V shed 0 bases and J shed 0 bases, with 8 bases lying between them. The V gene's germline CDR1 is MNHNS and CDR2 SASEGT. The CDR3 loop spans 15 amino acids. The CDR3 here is CASSEALTANYGYTF. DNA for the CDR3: TGTGCCAGCAGTGAAGCTTTGACAGCTAACTATGGCTACACCTTC.

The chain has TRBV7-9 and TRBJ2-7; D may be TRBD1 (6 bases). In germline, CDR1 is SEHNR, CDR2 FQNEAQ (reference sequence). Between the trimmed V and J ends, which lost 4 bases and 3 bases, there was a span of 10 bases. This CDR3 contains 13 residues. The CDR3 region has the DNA TGTGCCAGCAGCTCCCAACAGGGCTACGAGCAGTACTTC. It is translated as CASSSQQGYEQYF.

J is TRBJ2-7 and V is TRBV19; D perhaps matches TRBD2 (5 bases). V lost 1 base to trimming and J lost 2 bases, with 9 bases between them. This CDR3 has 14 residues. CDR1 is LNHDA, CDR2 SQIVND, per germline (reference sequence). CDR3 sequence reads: CASSIGGNTYEQYF. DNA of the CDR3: TGTGCCAGTAGTATAGGAGGGAACACCTACGAGCAGTACTTC.

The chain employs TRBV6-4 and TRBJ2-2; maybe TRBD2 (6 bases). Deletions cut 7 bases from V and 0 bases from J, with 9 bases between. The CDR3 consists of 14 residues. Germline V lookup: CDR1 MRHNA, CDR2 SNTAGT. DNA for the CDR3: TGTGCCAGCACTCGGGAGCCGAACACCGGGGAGCTGTTTTTT. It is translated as CASTREPNTGELFF.

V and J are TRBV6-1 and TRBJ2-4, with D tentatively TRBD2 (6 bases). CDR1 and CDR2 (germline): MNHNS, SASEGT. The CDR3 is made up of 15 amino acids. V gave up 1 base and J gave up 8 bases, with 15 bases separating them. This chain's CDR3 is CASSEVGAGGDIQYF. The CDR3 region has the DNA TGTGCCAGCAGTGAAGTAGGGGCAGGAGGGGACATTCAGTACTTC.

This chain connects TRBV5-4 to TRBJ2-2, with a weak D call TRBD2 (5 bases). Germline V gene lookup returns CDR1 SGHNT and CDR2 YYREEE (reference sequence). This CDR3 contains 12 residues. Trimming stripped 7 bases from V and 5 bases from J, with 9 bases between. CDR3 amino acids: CASPGKTGELFF. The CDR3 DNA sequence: TGTGCCAGCCCGGGGAAAACCGGGGAGCTGTTTTTT.

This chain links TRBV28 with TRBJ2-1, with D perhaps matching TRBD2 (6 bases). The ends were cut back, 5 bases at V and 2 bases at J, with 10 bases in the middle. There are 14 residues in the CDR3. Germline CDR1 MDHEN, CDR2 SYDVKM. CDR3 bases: TGTGCCAGCAGTAGTAGCGGCACCTACAATGAGCAGTTCTTC. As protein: CASSSSGTYNEQFF.